The rows below give T cell receptor beta chains drawn from one sample of a study of human T cells and chemical hapten exposure. TCRdb processed the RACE reads anew with MiXCR; each CDR3 protein has one entry. The repertoire holds a few hundred thousand distinct CDR3 sequences, about 6% seen once, with approximately 5.4% in the top ten. Sequenced material: whole blood, taken in connection with sensitization to the hapten diphenylcyclopropenone (DPC). These receptors all come from a woman under 30 with alopecia areata. Some clones in this sample may be carry-over from other donors' samples. Both conserved end residues are part of each CDR3. The D gene is left open where the match is weak. Size is omitted from some rows. Given values are once, few, many or a class for expanded clones.

CASSTGLGSYNEQFF TGTGCCAGCAGCACGGGACTGGGCTCCTACAATGAGCAGTTCTTC . TRBJ2-1 many TRBV7-2
CATSRALQGSYEQYF TGTGCCACCAGCAGAGCTCTACAGGGGTCCTACGAGCAGTACTTC TRBD1 TRBJ2-7 many TRBV15
CASSQEMTTNEKLFF TGCGCCAGCAGCCAAGAGATGACGACTAATGAAAAACTGTTTTTT . TRBJ1-4 many TRBV4-3
CSVEVLGGETQYF TGCAGCGTTGAAGTTCTTGGGGGAGAGACCCAGTACTTC . TRBJ2-5 many TRBV29-1
CASSFRKIGQVTDTQYF TGTGCCAGCAGCTTCCGAAAGATTGGACAGGTTACAGATACGCAGTATTTT TRBD1 TRBJ2-3 few TRBV11-2
CSAEEGNEQFF TGCAGTGCGGAAGAGGGGAATGAGCAGTTCTTC . TRBJ2-1 . TRBV20-1
CASSATGTYGYTF TGTGCCAGCAGCGCGACCGGCACCTATGGCTACACCTTC . TRBJ1-2 few TRBV12-3/TRBV12-4
CASSPQGKAFF TGTGCCAGCAGCCCTCAGGGGAAAGCTTTCTTT . TRBJ1-1 many TRBV7-9
CSARDKTGLDKNIQYF TGCAGTGCTAGAGACAAGACAGGGCTAGACAAAAACATTCAGTACTTC TRBD1 TRBJ2-4 many TRBV20-1
CASSPPTGALSNEQFF TGTGCCAGCAGCCCCCCGACAGGGGCCCTAAGCAATGAGCAGTTCTTC TRBD1 TRBJ2-1 . TRBV7-9
CAISESGGTGGVYF TGTGCCATCAGTGAGTCGGGAGGAACGGGCGGGGTATACTTC . TRBJ2-7 few TRBV10-3
CASSRATATNEKLFF TGTGCCAGCAGCCGGGCTACTGCAACTAATGAAAAACTGTTTTTT . TRBJ1-4 . TRBV3-1
CASSLGVWNGYTF TGTGCCAGCAGTTTAGGGGTTTGGAATGGCTACACCTTC . TRBJ1-2 few TRBV12-3/TRBV12-4
CASSASGQLTVTQYF TGCGCCAGCAGCGCGTCGGGCCAACTCACAGTTACGCAGTATTTT . TRBJ2-3 . TRBV5-1
CASSFQGASEKLFF TGTGCCAGCAGCTTCCAGGGCGCGAGTGAAAAACTGTTTTTT . TRBJ1-4 many TRBV5-6
CAISVSESSYEQYF TGTGCCATCAGTGTAAGCGAGAGCTCCTACGAGCAGTACTTC . TRBJ2-7 . TRBV10-3
CAITDSVSVTDTQYF TGTGCCATCACCGACAGTGTTTCCGTCACAGATACGCAGTATTTT . TRBJ2-3 few TRBV10-3
CASSLGLSSSSGNTIYF TGCGCCAGCAGCTTGGGACTCTCATCGAGCTCTGGAAACACCATATATTTT . TRBJ1-3 many TRBV5-1
CASSDVIAQETQYF TGTGCCAGCAGTGATGTAATAGCGCAGGAGACCCAGTACTTC . TRBJ2-5 . TRBV25-1
CASSPGEVRSEAFF TGTGCCAGCAGCCCAGGGGAAGTTCGATCTGAAGCTTTCTTT . TRBJ1-1 . TRBV7-9
CASGTGRLGGNSPLHF TGTGCCTCCGGGACAGGGCGTTTAGGGGGTAATTCACCCCTCCACTTT TRBD1 TRBJ1-6 many TRBV2
CASTLGERGSNEQFF TGTGCCAGCACCCTGGGGGAGCGGGGGTCCAATGAGCAGTTCTTC TRBD2 TRBJ2-1 few TRBV6-4
CASSLSMDTEAFF TGCGCCAGCAGCCTGTCCATGGACACTGAAGCTTTCTTT . TRBJ1-1 many TRBV5-1
CASSQARSSGVHEQYF TGTGCCAGCAGCCAAGCCCGTAGTAGCGGGGTCCACGAGCAGTACTTC TRBD2 TRBJ2-7 . TRBV4-2
CASSVVSSGGAGTDTQYF TGTGCCAGCAGCGTAGTCAGTAGCGGGGGGGCGGGCACAGATACGCAGTATTTT TRBD2 TRBJ2-3 few TRBV9
CASSPGYKNTEAFF TGTGCCAGCAGTCCGGGCTACAAGAACACTGAAGCTTTCTTT . TRBJ1-1 many TRBV12-3/TRBV12-4
CAARRAAGELFF TGTGCCGCTCGGAGGGCGGCCGGGGAGCTGTTTTTT . TRBJ2-2 many TRBV6-5
CASSLAEQGQTQYF TGTGCCAGCAGCTTAGCGGAACAGGGCCAGACCCAGTACTTC . TRBJ2-5 . TRBV7-9
CASTLGWGSDTEAFF TGTGCCAGCACCTTAGGCTGGGGGTCGGACACTGAAGCTTTCTTT . TRBJ1-1 few TRBV28
CSASPRGTGGFSNQPQHF TGCAGTGCTAGTCCAAGGGGGACAGGGGGCTTTAGCAATCAGCCCCAGCATTTT TRBD1 TRBJ1-5 many TRBV20-1